These T cell receptor beta chains were read from a single sample in a study of cytomegalovirus exposure and HLA in healthy donors. Data came from immunoSEQ multiplex PCR; TCRdb stores just in-frame clones and leaves some out. The sample has some 79,000 clones, 55% to 65% seen once. Sample: PBMCs. The receptors come from a woman aged 40-49 years in good health and CMV-seropositive. CDR3s include the opening cysteine and the closing phenylalanine or tryptophan. The D gene is left open where the match is weak. Clone size is not always given. Where it is, it says once, few, many or a class for expanded clones.

size	J	V	length	D	CDR3	DNA
.	TRBJ1-5	TRBV10-3	13	.	CATAPREDQPQHF	TGTGCCACCGCCCCTAGGGAGGATCAGCCCCAGCATTTT
.	TRBJ2-4	TRBV5-8	16	.	CASSLGTGIRVNIQYF	TGTGCCAGCAGCTTAGGAACAGGGATTAGGGTAAACATTCAGTACTTC
.	TRBJ1-2	TRBV28	14	TRBD1	CASSLADRDYGYTF	TGTGCCAGCAGTTTAGCGGACAGGGACTATGGCTACACCTTC
.	TRBJ2-7	TRBV7-6	15	.	CASSLAPGKTYEQYF	TGTGCCAGCAGCTTAGCTCCCGGGAAGACATACGAGCAGTACTTC
.	TRBJ1-1	TRBV28	15	.	CASSLGDRSNTEAFF	TGTGCCAGCAGTTTAGGCGACAGGTCGAACACTGAAGCTTTCTTT
.	TRBJ2-7	TRBV19	16	.	CASTPSHGARGYEQYF	TGTGCCAGTACCCCATCCCACGGTGCCAGGGGCTACGAGCAGTACTTC
.	TRBJ1-4	TRBV19	16	.	CASSMGGGTGNEKLFF	TGTGCCAGTAGTATGGGAGGGGGTACAGGGAATGAAAAACTGTTTTTT
.	TRBJ1-3	TRBV4-3	16	.	CASSQDYQVPGNTIYF	TGCGCCAGCAGCCAAGATTATCAGGTGCCTGGAAACACCATATATTTT
.	TRBJ1-6	TRBV30	16	.	CAWSWRRGGHNSPLHF	TGTGCCTGGAGTTGGAGAAGGGGAGGCCATAATTCACCCCTCCACTTT
.	TRBJ2-3	TRBV7-2	16	TRBD2	CASSPILAGGTDTQYF	TGTGCCAGCAGCCCCATACTAGCGGGAGGGACAGATACGCAGTATTTT
.	TRBJ2-5	TRBV9	15	TRBD2	CASGDGGVVQETQYF	TGTGCCAGCGGAGACGGGGGGGTGGTACAAGAGACCCAGTACTTC
.	TRBJ2-1	TRBV7-2	13	.	CASTLNFAAEQFF	TGTGCCAGCACCCTGAATTTTGCGGCTGAGCAGTTCTTC
.	TRBJ1-1	TRBV7-2	14	.	CASSPAGGSVEAFF	TGTGCCAGCAGCCCCGCGGGGGGTTCTGTTGAAGCTTTCTTT
.	TRBJ1-2	TRBV27	13	TRBD1	CASTTYGTAGYTF	TGTGCCAGCACCACCTACGGGACAGCCGGCTACACCTTC
once	TRBJ1-6	TRBV2	15	TRBD1	CASSERQGYNSPLHF	TGTGCCAGCAGTGAACGACAGGGCTATAATTCACCCCTCCACTTT
.	TRBJ2-1	TRBV27	13	.	CASSPGGHNEQFF	TGTGCCAGCAGTCCCGGTGGGCACAATGAGCAGTTCTTC
.	TRBJ1-2	TRBV7-2	15	.	CASSLASTGLVSYTF	TGTGCCAGCAGCTTAGCATCGACAGGTCTAGTTAGCTACACCTTC
.	TRBJ2-1	TRBV5-1	17	TRBD2	CASSQPAGLAGGPEQFF	TGCGCCAGCAGCCAACCTGCGGGACTAGCGGGAGGGCCTGAGCAGTTCTTC
.	TRBJ2-7	TRBV7-8	13	TRBD2	CASSEGLAVEQYF	TGTGCCAGCAGCGAAGGACTAGCCGTCGAGCAGTACTTC
.	TRBJ2-5	TRBV7-9	12	.	CASSLAAETQYF	TGTGCCAGCAGCTTAGCGGCCGAGACCCAGTACTTC
.	TRBJ1-3	TRBV7-2	15	.	CASSPHSHSGNTIYF	TGTGCCAGCAGCCCGCACAGTCACTCTGGAAACACCATATATTTT
.	TRBJ2-3	TRBV6-1	14	TRBD1	CASSLDRLSDTQYF	TGTGCCAGCAGCTTGGACAGGCTCTCAGATACGCAGTATTTT